This TCR beta chain comes out of a study of shared clonotypes between healthy human individuals. Positive CCR7 selection of CD45RO-negative cells yielded the naive CD8 cells, and terminally differentiated effector memory CD45RA+ cells were excluded. V was clipped by 6 bases and J by 6 bases, with 27 bases between them. Per germline, CDR1 SNHLY and CDR2 FYNNEI. This CDR3 has 18 amino acids. The genomic DNA of each subset was split evenly across several immunoSEQ plates. The method was immunoSEQ multiplex PCR; TCRdb's version includes in-frame clones alone and lacks a portion of them. Here the sample spans roughly 2.1 million clones, approximately 94% being singletons.

V usage is TRBV2 and J usage is TRBJ2-1; D may be TRBD1 (7 bases). The sample comprised naive CD8+ T cells from PBMCs. The receptor was derived from a man aged 18 to 35 in good health. Some clones in this sample may be carry-over from other donors' samples. The CDR3 is CASRARTGLAEGLNEQFF. The CDR3, as DNA: TGTGCCAGCAGGGCTCGGACAGGATTAGCGGAGGGGCTCAATGAGCAGTTCTTC.